This record looks at one TCR beta chain sequence and its context. This specimen belongs to a study of T cell responses to AZD1222 COVID-19 vaccine. Some clones are missing from TCRdb's copy, which holds only in-frame ones; the method was immunoSEQ multiplex PCR. The sample lists 100,000 to 150,000 clones; roughly 90% were seen once. V was trimmed by 0 bases and J by 1 base, leaving 16 bases between them. Germline-derived CDR1 and CDR2 are SGHRS and YFSETQ. The length of the CDR3 is 17 residues. The chain has TRBV5-1 and TRBJ1-1, with D possibly TRBD1 on 5 matching bases. The material sequenced was peripheral blood, taken on day 0 of MenACWY control vaccination. The TCR sequence derives from an adult in good health. The CDR3 region has the DNA TGCGCCAGCAGCTTGGTGCGGCAGAGGGGAACGAACACTGAAGCTTTCTTT. It specifies CASSLVRQRGTNTEAFF.